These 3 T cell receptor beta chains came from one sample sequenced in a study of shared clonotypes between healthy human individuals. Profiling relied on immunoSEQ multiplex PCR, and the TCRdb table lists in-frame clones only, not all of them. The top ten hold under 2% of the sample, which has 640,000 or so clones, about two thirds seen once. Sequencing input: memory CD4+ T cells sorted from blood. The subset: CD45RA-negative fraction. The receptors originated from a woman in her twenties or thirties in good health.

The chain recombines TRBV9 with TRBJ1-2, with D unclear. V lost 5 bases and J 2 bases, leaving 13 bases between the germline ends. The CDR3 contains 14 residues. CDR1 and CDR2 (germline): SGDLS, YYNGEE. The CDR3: CASSTVGGNYGYTF. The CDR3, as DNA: TGTGCCAGCAGTACCGTGGGAGGGAACTATGGCTACACCTTC.

The CDR3 loop reads CSVSDDYEQYF. In DNA form, the CDR3 reads TGCAGCGTTTCAGATGACTACGAGCAGTACTTC. This chain joins TRBV29-1 and TRBJ2-7; D ambiguous. Trimming took off 5 bases at V and 3 bases at J, with 8 bases between the two ends. The CDR3 sequence is 11 residues long. Germline CDR1 and CDR2: SQVTM and ANQGSEA.

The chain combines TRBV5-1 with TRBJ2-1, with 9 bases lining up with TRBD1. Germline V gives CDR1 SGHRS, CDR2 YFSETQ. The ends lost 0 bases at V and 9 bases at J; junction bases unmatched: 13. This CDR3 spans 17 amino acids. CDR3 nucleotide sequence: TGCGCCAGCAGCTTGGGACCCAACAGGGGGCAAGGGGGTGAGCAGTTCTTC. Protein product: CASSLGPNRGQGGEQFF.